The 12 T cell receptor beta chains reported below all come from one sample, sequenced in a study of blood T cell repertoires in COVID-19. Sequencing used immunoSEQ multiplex PCR; TCRdb keeps in-frame clones, though not all of them. Of about 140,000 clones listed, 84% are singletons. Material: peripheral blood. Receptors were obtained from a human donor in a cohort sampled during active COVID-19.

The chain uses TRBV3-1 (or the pseudogene TRBV3-2) and TRBJ2-7; no clear D. The CDR3 consists of 14 residues. V was pared by 0 bases and J by 3 bases, with 9 bases between. Germline CDR1 LGHDT, CDR2 YNNKEL (reference sequence). CDR3 in amino acids: CASSQDLHSYEQYF. CDR3 coding DNA: TGTGCCAGCAGCCAAGATCTTCACAGCTACGAGCAGTACTTC.

V usage is TRBV9 and J usage is TRBJ1-1; the D is unclear. Germline V lookup: CDR1 SGDLS, CDR2 YYNGEE. The CDR3 has 14 residues. V lost 0 bases to trimming and J lost 2 bases, with 8 bases between them. The CDR3 here is CASSVVTDNTEAFF. In DNA form, the CDR3 reads TGTGCCAGCAGCGTAGTTACAGATAACACTGAAGCTTTCTTT.

On this clone: The sample carries other DNA sequences with the same CDR3. The chain recombines TRBV12-5 with TRBJ2-3; unclear D gene. Trimming left V 5 bases short and J 3 bases short, with 9 bases between. This CDR3 is built from 13 residues. CDR1 and CDR2 from the germline V gene are LGHNT and FRNRAP. CDR3 in DNA: TGTGCTAGTGGTCTACCCTATACAGATACGCAGTATTTT. Its translation is CASGLPYTDTQYF.

The chain links TRBV5-1 to TRBJ1-1; 11 bases agree with TRBD1. The CDR3 has 16 amino acids. Germline V lookup: CDR1 SGHRS, CDR2 YFSETQ. The V segment lost 4 bases and the J segment 1 base; nucleotides outside the gene matches: 6. Written as DNA, the CDR3 is TGCGCCAGCAGCCCGGACAGGGGGCCGGCGAACACTGAAGCTTTCTTT. It translates to CASSPDRGPANTEAFF.

The CDR3: CASSWGGYGYTF. Here the CDR3 DNA reads TGTGCCAGCAGTTGGGGGGGGTATGGCTACACCTTC. V usage is TRBV12-3 or TRBV12-4 and J usage is TRBJ1-2; TRBD1 might be the D (5 bases). This CDR3 region has 12 residues. The germline V and J ends were trimmed by 4 bases and 5 bases, with 8 bases remaining between them.

About this clone: Other DNA variants within this sample encode the same CDR3. The chain employs TRBV3-1 (or the pseudogene TRBV3-2) and TRBJ1-2; D might be TRBD1 (5 bases). The ends were cut back, 0 bases at V and 2 bases at J, with 10 bases in the middle. The CDR3 extends over 15 amino acids. The V gene's germline CDR1 is LGHDT and CDR2 YNNKEL (reference sequence). The CDR3 loop is CASSQDARANYGYTF. DNA for the CDR3: TGTGCCAGCAGCCAAGATGCCAGGGCGAACTATGGCTACACCTTC.

The chain joins TRBV19 to TRBJ1-6, with 7 bases matching TRBD1. This CDR3 spans 14 amino acids. Germline V CDR1 and CDR2: LNHDA, SQIVND (reference sequence). With V trimmed by 9 bases and J by 9 bases, 11 bases remained unmatched. The CDR3 nucleotides read TGTGCCAGCAAAGGCCGGGACAGCAGTTCACCCCTCCACTTT. This codes for CASKGRDSSSPLHF.

The J gene is TRBJ2-3, the V gene TRBV11-3; the D is unclear. This CDR3 is built from 12 residues. The V gene lost 2 bases and the J gene lost 4 bases, with 4 bases spanning the gap. Germline assignment: CDR1 SGHNT and CDR2 YENEEA. The CDR3 nucleotides read TGTGCCAGCAGCTTATATCCAGATACGCAGTATTTT. Residues: CASSLYPDTQYF.

This rearrangement joins TRBV7-2 to TRBJ2-7, with 7 bases lining up with TRBD2. The germline V gene has CDR1 SGHTA and CDR2 FQGNSA. Trimming at V came to 0 bases and at J to 5 bases, leaving 4 bases not matched to a gene. The CDR3 length is 14 residues. The CDR3 bases are TGTGCCAGCAGCTTAGCCCCCACTAGCGACGAGCAGTACTTC. Amino acids: CASSLAPTSDEQYF.

The rearrangement links TRBV28 to TRBJ1-2; 9 nucleotides agree with TRBD1. Germline CDR1 is MDHEN and CDR2 is SYDVKM. CDR3 length: 15 residues. V lost 5 bases to trimming and J lost 4 bases; unmatched junction nucleotides: 8. Here the CDR3 DNA reads TGTGCCAGCAGTCTACAGGTACAGGGGGCCTATGGCTACACCTTC. Translating gives CASSLQVQGAYGYTF.

The rearrangement joins TRBV7-2 to TRBJ2-3; D not resolved. This CDR3 region has 15 residues. Per the germline V gene, CDR1 is SGHTA and CDR2 is FQGNSA. V was trimmed by 2 bases and J by 1 base, leaving 10 bases between them. The CDR3 sequence is CASSLYHRGTDTQYF. DNA for the CDR3: TGTGCCAGCAGCTTATACCACCGAGGCACAGATACGCAGTATTTT. Looking up the rest from reference TRBV7-2 and TRBJ2-3 gives the full variable domain: GAGVSQSPSNKVTEKGKDVELRCDPISGHTALYWYRQSLGQGLEFLIYFQGNSAPDKSGLPSDRFSAERTGGSVSTLTIQRTQQEDSAVYLCASSLYHRGTDTQYFGPGTRLTVL.

CDR3 region: CASSQLGDEGLNYGYTF. Written as DNA, the CDR3 is TGCGCCAGCAGCCAACTCGGGGATGAAGGACTTAACTATGGCTACACCTTC. The chain employs TRBV4-3 and TRBJ1-2; no reliable D call. Trimming removed 2 bases at V and 1 base at J, with 17 bases between. Germline values: CDR1 LGHNA, CDR2 YSLEER. The CDR3 runs to 17 residues.